These T cell receptor beta chains were read from a single sample in a study of T cells in Graves' hyperthyroidism and ophthalmopathy. TCRdb called the multiplex PCR reads again in MiXCR, with one record for every CDR3 protein. The data contain a few hundred thousand distinct CDR3 sequences, 35% to 55% of them singletons. What was sequenced was peripheral blood or thyroid tissue (not recorded which). The source is a woman aged 18-35 years with Graves' hyperthyroidism. Both conserved end residues are part of each CDR3. The order of the fields is V gene, clone size, D gene, J gene, CDR3 DNA, CDR3 protein. A D gene is named only where the DNA matches it firmly. A row's size may be missing; if present it is once, few, many or a size class.

V: TRBV2
size: few
D: .
J: TRBJ1-6
DNA: TGTGCCAGCAGGTCGGATTCCTATAATTCACCCCTCCACTTT
CDR3: CASRSDSYNSPLHF

V: TRBV11-2
size: few
D: TRBD2
J: TRBJ2-7
DNA: TGTGCCAGCAGCTTAGAGCTGGGCGGGAGGGGCTACGAGCAGTACTTC
CDR3: CASSLELGGRGYEQYF

V: TRBV7-9
size: .
D: TRBD2
J: TRBJ2-7
DNA: TGTGCCAGCAGCTTAATGGGCCCGGGAGGGAACGAGCAGTACTTC
CDR3: CASSLMGPGGNEQYF

V: TRBV4-3
size: .
D: .
J: TRBJ1-4
DNA: TGCGCCAGCAGCCAAGAACTCCTTTTCGTGGCTGAAAAACTGTTTTTT
CDR3: CASSQELLFVAEKLFF

V: TRBV20-1
size: .
D: TRBD2
J: TRBJ2-5
DNA: TGCAGTTTTAGCGGGAGGAGAGAGACCCAGTACTTC
CDR3: CSFSGRRETQYF

V: TRBV10-3
size: once
D: TRBD2
J: TRBJ2-5
DNA: TGTGCCATCAGTGAGTCACCGACTAGCGGGGGGCCACGGGAGACCCAGTACTTC
CDR3: CAISESPTSGGPRETQYF

V: TRBV5-6
size: many
D: TRBD1
J: TRBJ2-5
DNA: TGTGCCAGCAGCTTCTCGGGACAGCAAGAGACCCAGTACTTC
CDR3: CASSFSGQQETQYF

V: TRBV6-6
size: many
D: TRBD1
J: TRBJ1-4
DNA: TGTGCCAGCAGTACCAGGGGGCTCGGTGAAAAACTGTTTTTT
CDR3: CASSTRGLGEKLFF

V: TRBV29-1
size: many
D: .
J: TRBJ1-4
DNA: TGCAGCGTCCTAACCGCCAGGGGAGGAAAACTGTTTTTT
CDR3: CSVLTARGGKLFF

V: TRBV6-5
size: many
D: .
J: TRBJ2-7
DNA: TGTGCCAGCAGTTACGGAGGGAACTACGAGCAGTACTTC
CDR3: CASSYGGNYEQYF

V: TRBV6-6
size: .
D: TRBD2
J: TRBJ2-5
DNA: TGTGCCAGCAGACTAGCGGGTCGAGGCCAAGAGACCCAGTACTTC
CDR3: CASRLAGRGQETQYF

V: TRBV20-1
size: .
D: TRBD1
J: TRBJ2-2
DNA: TGCAGTGCTGCCATGACAGGGCCCTCCGGGGAGCTGTTTTTT
CDR3: CSAAMTGPSGELFF

V: TRBV29-1
size: .
D: .
J: TRBJ2-5
DNA: TGCAGCGTTGAAATGCCGGGGGGACAGCCCCAGTACTTC
CDR3: CSVEMPGGQPQYF

V: TRBV6-2/TRBV6-3
size: .
D: .
J: TRBJ2-7
DNA: TGTGCCAGCAGGGCTGGGGGGAGCTCCTACGAGCAGTACTTC
CDR3: CASRAGGSSYEQYF

V: TRBV20-1
size: once
D: .
J: TRBJ1-5
DNA: TGCAGTGCTAGCGAGGGGCCCAATCAGCCCCAGCATTTT
CDR3: CSASEGPNQPQHF

V: TRBV30
size: .
D: TRBD2
J: TRBJ2-2
DNA: TGTGCCTGGAGGCCTACTAGCGGGGCGAACACCGGGGAGCTGTTTTTT
CDR3: CAWRPTSGANTGELFF

V: TRBV7-9
size: few
D: TRBD2
J: TRBJ2-7
DNA: TGTGCCAGCAGCCAAGGACTAGAAGCCTACGAGCAGTACTTC
CDR3: CASSQGLEAYEQYF

V: TRBV6-5
size: few
D: .
J: TRBJ1-4
DNA: TGTGCCAGCCGGCCCTCCCAGGGGTACAGTGAAAAACTGTTTTTT
CDR3: CASRPSQGYSEKLFF

V: TRBV7-6
size: many
D: .
J: TRBJ2-7
DNA: TGTGCCAGCAGCTTAGGGGGGGTAGATGGGTACGAGCAGTACTTC
CDR3: CASSLGGVDGYEQYF

V: TRBV20-1
size: .
D: .
J: TRBJ2-6
DNA: TGCAGTGCTAGCCAGTCTGGGGCCAACGTCCTGACTTTC
CDR3: CSASQSGANVLTF

V: TRBV29-1
size: .
D: TRBD2
J: TRBJ2-2
DNA: TGCAGCGTTGGTCCGGGGCTAGCGGGAGGTACCGGGGAGCTGTTTTTT
CDR3: CSVGPGLAGGTGELFF

V: TRBV2
size: many
D: TRBD1
J: TRBJ1-1
DNA: TGTGCCAGCAGTGTTCCTTCGGACAGGGGGGAGGTGAACACTGAAGCTTTCTTT
CDR3: CASSVPSDRGEVNTEAFF

V: TRBV9
size: .
D: .
J: TRBJ2-3
DNA: TGTGCCAGCAGTTTCATCTGGGGATCCGATACGCAGTATTTT
CDR3: CASSFIWGSDTQYF

V: TRBV12-5
size: many
D: TRBD1
J: TRBJ1-1
DNA: TGTGCTAGTGGTCTCAGGGGGACGGGTGAAGCTTTCTTT
CDR3: CASGLRGTGEAFF

V: TRBV19
size: many
D: TRBD2
J: TRBJ2-2
DNA: TGTGCCAGTAGTATAGATGCGCGGGAGATCACCGGGGAGCTGTTTTTT
CDR3: CASSIDAREITGELFF

V: TRBV29-1
size: many
D: .
J: TRBJ2-1
DNA: TGCAGCGTGGGACAAGCCTCCTACAATGAGCAGTTCTTC
CDR3: CSVGQASYNEQFF

V: TRBV6-1
size: few
D: TRBD1
J: TRBJ1-1
DNA: TGTGCCAGCGACAGGGCGGGCACTGAAGCTTTCTTT
CDR3: CASDRAGTEAFF

V: TRBV20-1
size: once
D: .
J: TRBJ1-1
DNA: TGCAGTGCTAGGACCCGGGGCCGCACTGAAGCTTTCTTT
CDR3: CSARTRGRTEAFF

V: TRBV7-6
size: .
D: TRBD1
J: TRBJ2-7
DNA: TGTGCCAGCAATAATCCCCGGACAGGGGGGTTCTACGAGCAGTACTTC
CDR3: CASNNPRTGGFYEQYF

V: TRBV18
size: .
D: TRBD2
J: TRBJ2-5
DNA: TGTGCCAGCTCTCGACTAGCGGGAGGGATTCAAGAGACCCAGTACTTC
CDR3: CASSRLAGGIQETQYF

V: TRBV29-1
size: .
D: .
J: TRBJ1-1
DNA: TGCAGCGTTGAAGCCCTCACGCGGAACACTGAAGCTTTCTTT
CDR3: CSVEALTRNTEAFF

V: TRBV2
size: .
D: TRBD2
J: TRBJ2-7
DNA: TGTGCCACCAGACTAACCAGCTCCACTGGGACTAGCGTTACCGAGCAGTACTTC
CDR3: CATRLTSSTGTSVTEQYF

V: TRBV20-1
size: many
D: TRBD1
J: TRBJ1-5
DNA: TGCAGTGCCGGGCCGGGACAGGGATTTTGGCCCCAGCATTTT
CDR3: CSAGPGQGFWPQHF

V: TRBV7-3
size: many
D: .
J: TRBJ2-2
DNA: TGTGCCAGCAGCCTAGGGACACCCGGGGAGCTGTTTTTT
CDR3: CASSLGTPGELFF

V: TRBV19
size: .
D: .
J: TRBJ1-2
DNA: TGTGCCAGTACCCCCAGGGCATACTATGGCTACACCTTC
CDR3: CASTPRAYYGYTF

V: TRBV7-9
size: many
D: TRBD1
J: TRBJ1-2
DNA: TGTGCCAGCAGCTCTGGACCAGAGGGGACAGGGGGGGACAGAAGAGGCGGCTACACCTTC
CDR3: CASSSGPEGTGGDRRGGYTF

V: TRBV27
size: .
D: .
J: TRBJ2-2
DNA: TGTGCCAGCAGGACTCTAACAGCCGTCACCGGGGAGCTGTTTTTT
CDR3: CASRTLTAVTGELFF

V: TRBV2
size: .
D: .
J: TRBJ2-2
DNA: TGTGCCAGCACTCCAGGGCCCGGGGAGCTGTTTTTT
CDR3: CASTPGPGELFF

V: TRBV24-1
size: .
D: TRBD2
J: TRBJ2-1
DNA: TGTGCCACCAGTGATTGGGAGGGAGGCGGCAATGAGCAGTTCTTC
CDR3: CATSDWEGGGNEQFF

V: TRBV15
size: .
D: TRBD1
J: TRBJ2-7
DNA: TGTGCCACCAGCAGTACCCTCACAGGGGGCCCTGTTTACGAGCAGTACTTC
CDR3: CATSSTLTGGPVYEQYF

V: TRBV25-1
size: .
D: .
J: TRBJ1-2
DNA: TGTGCCAGCAGCATCACAGCTAACTATGGCTACACCTTC
CDR3: CASSITANYGYTF

V: TRBV19
size: .
D: TRBD1
J: TRBJ2-7
DNA: TGTGCCAGTAGTACGACAGGGAACTCCTACGAGCAGTACTTC
CDR3: CASSTTGNSYEQYF

V: TRBV15
size: many
D: .
J: TRBJ1-5
DNA: TGTGCCACCAGCAGAGATCGGATTAGCGGTCAGCCCCAGCATTTT
CDR3: CATSRDRISGQPQHF

V: TRBV7-2
size: .
D: TRBD1
J: TRBJ2-6
DNA: TGTGCCAGCAGCCCTCGCCGGGACAGGGCCTACGTCCTGACTTTC
CDR3: CASSPRRDRAYVLTF